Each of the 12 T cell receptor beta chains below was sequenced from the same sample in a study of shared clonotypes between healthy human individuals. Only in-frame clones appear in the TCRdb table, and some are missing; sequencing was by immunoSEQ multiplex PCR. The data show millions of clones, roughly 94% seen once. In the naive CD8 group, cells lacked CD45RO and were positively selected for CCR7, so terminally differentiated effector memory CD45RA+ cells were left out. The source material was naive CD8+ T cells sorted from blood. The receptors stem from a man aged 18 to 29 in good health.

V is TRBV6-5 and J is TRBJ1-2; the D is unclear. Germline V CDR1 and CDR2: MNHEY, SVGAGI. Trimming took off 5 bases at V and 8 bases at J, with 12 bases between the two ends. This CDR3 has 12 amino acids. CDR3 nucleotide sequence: TGTGCCAGCAGTCCGATCGGGGAGGGCTACACCTTC. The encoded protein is CASSPIGEGYTF.

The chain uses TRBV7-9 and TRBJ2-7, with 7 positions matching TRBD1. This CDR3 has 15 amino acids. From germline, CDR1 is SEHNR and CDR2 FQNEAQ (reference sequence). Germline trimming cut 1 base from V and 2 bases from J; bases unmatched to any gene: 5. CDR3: CASSLVGTATYEQYF. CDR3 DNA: TGTGCCAGCAGCTTAGTTGGGACAGCTACCTACGAGCAGTACTTC.

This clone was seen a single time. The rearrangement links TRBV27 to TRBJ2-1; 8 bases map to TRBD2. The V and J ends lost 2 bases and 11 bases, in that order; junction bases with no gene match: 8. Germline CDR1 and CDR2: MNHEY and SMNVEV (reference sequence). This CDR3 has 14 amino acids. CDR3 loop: CASSLVASGPQQFF. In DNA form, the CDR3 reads TGTGCCAGCAGTTTAGTCGCTAGCGGGCCCCAGCAGTTCTTC.

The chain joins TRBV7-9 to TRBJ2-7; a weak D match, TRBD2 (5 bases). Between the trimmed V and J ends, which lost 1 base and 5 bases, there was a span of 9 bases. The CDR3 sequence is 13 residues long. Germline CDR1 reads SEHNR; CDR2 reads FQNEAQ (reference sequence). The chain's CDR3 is CASSLVGRDEQYF. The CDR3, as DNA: TGTGCCAGCAGCTTAGTAGGGCGGGACGAGCAGTACTTC.

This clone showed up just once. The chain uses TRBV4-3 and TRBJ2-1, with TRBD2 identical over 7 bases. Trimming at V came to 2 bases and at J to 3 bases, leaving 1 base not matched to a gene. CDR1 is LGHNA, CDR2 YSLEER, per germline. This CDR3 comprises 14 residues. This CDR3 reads CASSQLADYNEQFF. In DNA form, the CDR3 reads TGCGCCAGCAGCCAACTAGCGGACTACAATGAGCAGTTCTTC.

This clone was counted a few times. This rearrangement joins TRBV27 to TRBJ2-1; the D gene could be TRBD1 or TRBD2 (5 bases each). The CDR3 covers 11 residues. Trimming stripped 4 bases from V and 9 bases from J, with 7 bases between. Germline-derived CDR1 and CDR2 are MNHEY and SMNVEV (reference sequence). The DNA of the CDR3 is TGTGCCAGCAGTTGGGGGAGTGAGCAGTTCTTC. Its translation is CASSWGSEQFF.

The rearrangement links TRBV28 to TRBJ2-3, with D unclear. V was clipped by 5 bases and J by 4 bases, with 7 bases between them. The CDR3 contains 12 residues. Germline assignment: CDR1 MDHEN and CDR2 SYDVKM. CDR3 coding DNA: TGTGCCAGCAGTACGATAGCAGATACGCAGTATTTT. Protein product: CASSTIADTQYF.

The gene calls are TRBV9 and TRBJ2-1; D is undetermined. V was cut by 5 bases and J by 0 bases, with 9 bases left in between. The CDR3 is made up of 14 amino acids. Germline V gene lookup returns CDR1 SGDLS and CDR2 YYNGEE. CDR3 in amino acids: CASSQWDSYNEQFF. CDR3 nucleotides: TGTGCCAGCAGTCAGTGGGACTCCTACAATGAGCAGTTCTTC.

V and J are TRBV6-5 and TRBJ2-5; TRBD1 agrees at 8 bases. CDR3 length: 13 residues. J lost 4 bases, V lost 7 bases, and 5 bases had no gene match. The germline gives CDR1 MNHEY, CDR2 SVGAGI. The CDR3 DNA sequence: TGTGCCAGCACGAGGACAGGGCTAGAGACCCAGTACTTC. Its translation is CASTRTGLETQYF.

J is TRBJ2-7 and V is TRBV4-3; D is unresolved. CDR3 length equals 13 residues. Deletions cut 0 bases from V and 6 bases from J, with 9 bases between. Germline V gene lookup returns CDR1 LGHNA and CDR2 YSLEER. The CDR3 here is CASSQDWELEQYF. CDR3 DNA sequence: TGCGCCAGCAGCCAAGATTGGGAACTCGAGCAGTACTTC.

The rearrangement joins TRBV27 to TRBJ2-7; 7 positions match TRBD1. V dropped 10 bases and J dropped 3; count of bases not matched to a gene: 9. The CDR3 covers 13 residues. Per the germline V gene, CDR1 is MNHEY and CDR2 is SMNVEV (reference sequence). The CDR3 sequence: CAILEGDSYEQYF. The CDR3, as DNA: TGTGCCATCCTCGAGGGGGACAGCTACGAGCAGTACTTC.

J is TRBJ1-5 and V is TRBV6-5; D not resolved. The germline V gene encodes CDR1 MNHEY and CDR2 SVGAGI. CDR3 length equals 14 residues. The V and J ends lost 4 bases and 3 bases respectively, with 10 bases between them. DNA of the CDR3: TGTGCCAGCAGTTCCTCGGGGAACAATCAGCCCCAGCATTTT. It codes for CASSSSGNNQPQHF.